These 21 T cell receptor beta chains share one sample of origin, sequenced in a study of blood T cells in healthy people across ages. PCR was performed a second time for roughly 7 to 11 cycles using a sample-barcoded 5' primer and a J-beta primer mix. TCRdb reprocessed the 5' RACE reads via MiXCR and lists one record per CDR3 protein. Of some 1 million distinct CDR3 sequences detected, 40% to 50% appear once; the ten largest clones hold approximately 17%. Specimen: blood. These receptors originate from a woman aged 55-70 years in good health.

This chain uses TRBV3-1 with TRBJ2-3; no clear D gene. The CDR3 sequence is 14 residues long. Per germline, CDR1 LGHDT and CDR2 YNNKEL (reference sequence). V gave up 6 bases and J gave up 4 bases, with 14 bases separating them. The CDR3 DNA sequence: TGTGCCAGCAGTTACGGGTCGGGCGCAGATACGCAGTATTTT. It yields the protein CASSYGSGADTQYF.

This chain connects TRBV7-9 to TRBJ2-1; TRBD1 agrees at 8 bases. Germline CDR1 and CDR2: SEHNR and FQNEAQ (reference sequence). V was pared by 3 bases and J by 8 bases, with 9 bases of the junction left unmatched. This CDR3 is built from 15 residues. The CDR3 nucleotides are TGTGCCAGCAGCTTCCAGGGGGCAGGAGGGGATGAGCAGTTCTTC. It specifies CASSFQGAGGDEQFF.

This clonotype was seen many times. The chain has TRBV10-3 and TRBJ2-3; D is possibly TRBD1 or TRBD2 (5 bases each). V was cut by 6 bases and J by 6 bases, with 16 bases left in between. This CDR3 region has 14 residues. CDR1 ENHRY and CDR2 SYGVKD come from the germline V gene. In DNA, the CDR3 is TGTGCCATCAGCCCAATTCAGGGCGGGGATACGCAGTATTTT. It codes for CAISPIQGGDTQYF.

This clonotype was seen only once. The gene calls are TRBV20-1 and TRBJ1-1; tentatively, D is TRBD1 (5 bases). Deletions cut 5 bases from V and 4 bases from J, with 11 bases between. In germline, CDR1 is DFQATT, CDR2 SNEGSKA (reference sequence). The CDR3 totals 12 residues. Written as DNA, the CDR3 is TGCAGTGCTCCCGTTAGGGGCACTGAAGCTTTCTTT. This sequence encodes CSAPVRGTEAFF.

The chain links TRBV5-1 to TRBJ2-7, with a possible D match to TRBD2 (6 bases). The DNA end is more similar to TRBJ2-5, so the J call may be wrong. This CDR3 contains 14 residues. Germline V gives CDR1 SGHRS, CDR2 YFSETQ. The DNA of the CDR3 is TGCGCCAGCAGCCCCAAGGGACCCGGGGGGACCCAGTACTTC. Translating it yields CASSPKGPGGTQYF.

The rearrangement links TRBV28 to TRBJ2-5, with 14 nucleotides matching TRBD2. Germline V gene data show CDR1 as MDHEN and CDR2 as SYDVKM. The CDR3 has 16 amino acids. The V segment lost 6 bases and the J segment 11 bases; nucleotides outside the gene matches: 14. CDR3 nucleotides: TGTGCCAGCAGCCCCAGGACTAGCGGGAGGAGGGATGAGCAGTACTTC. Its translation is CASSPRTSGRRDEQYF.

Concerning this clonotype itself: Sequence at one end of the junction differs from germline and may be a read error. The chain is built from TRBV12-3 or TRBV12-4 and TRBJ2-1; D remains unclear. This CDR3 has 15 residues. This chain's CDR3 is CASTLCSSSGNERFF. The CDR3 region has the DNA TGTGCCAGCACCCTTTGTAGTTCCTCAGGCAATGAGCGGTTCTTC.

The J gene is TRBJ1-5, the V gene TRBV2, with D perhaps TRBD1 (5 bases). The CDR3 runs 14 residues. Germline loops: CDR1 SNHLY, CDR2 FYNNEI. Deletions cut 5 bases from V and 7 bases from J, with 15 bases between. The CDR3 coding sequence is TGTGCCAGCAGTTCCGTGGGGGGAAGGCAGCCCCAGCATTTT. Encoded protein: CASSSVGGRQPQHF.

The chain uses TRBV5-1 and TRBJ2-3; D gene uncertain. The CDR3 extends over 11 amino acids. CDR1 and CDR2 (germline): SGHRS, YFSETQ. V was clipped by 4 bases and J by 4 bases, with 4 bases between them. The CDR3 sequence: CASSISDTQYF. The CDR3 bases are TGCGCCAGCAGCATCTCAGATACGCAGTATTTT. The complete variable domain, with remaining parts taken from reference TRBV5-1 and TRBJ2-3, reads KAGVTQTPRYLIKTRGQQVTLSCSPISGHRSVSWYQQTPGQGLQFLFEYFSETQRNKGNFPGRFSGRQFSNSRSEMNVSTLELGDSALYLCASSISDTQYFGPGTRLTVL.

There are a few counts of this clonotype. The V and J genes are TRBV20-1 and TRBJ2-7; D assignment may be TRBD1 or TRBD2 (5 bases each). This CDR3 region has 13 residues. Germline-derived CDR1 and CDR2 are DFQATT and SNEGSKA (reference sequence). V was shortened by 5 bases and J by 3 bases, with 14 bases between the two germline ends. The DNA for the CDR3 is TGCAGTGCTCAGACAGCGGCTTACTACGAGCAGTACTTC. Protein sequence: CSAQTAAYYEQYF.

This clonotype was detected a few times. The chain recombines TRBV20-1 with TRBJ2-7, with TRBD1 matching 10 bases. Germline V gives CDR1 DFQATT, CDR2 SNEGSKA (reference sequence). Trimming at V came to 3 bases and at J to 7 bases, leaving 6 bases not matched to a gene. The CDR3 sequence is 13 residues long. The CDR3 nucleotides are TGCAGTGCTAGGTCCGGGACAGGGGATGAGCAGTACTTC. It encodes CSARSGTGDEQYF.

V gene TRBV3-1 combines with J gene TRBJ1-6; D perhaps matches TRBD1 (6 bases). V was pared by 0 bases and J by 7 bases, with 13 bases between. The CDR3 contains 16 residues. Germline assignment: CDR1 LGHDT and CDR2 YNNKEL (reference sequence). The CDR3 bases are TGTGCCAGCAGCCAAGAAGCGGGGGCGAGGAATTCACCCCTCCACTTT. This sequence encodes CASSQEAGARNSPLHF.

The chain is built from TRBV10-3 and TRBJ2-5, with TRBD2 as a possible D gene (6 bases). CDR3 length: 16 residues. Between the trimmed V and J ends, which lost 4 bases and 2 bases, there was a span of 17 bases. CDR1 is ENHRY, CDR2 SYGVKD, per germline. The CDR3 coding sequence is TGTGCCATCAGTGCCTCGGGAGTGGGGCAACAAGAGACCCAGTACTTC. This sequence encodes CAISASGVGQQETQYF.

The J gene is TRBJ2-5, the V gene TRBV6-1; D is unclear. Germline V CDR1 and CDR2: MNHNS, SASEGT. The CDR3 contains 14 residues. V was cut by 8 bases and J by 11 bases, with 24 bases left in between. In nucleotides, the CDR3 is TGTGCCAGCGTTTCTCCCCCCTCTAACAATGAGCAGTACTTC. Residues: CASVSPPSNNEQYF.

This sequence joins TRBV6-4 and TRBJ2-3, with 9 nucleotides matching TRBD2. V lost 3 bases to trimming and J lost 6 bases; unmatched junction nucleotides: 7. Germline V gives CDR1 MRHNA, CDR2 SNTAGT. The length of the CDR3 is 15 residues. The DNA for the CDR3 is TGTGCCAGCAGTGAAGATAGCGGGAGTGCGGATACGCAGTATTTT. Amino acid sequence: CASSEDSGSADTQYF.

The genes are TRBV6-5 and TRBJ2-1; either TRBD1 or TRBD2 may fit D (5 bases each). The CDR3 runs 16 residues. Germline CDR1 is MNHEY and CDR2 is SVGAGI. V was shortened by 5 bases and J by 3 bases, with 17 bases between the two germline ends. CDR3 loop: CASSPSRGTGYNEQFF. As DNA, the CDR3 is TGTGCCAGCAGTCCTTCCAGAGGGACCGGCTACAATGAGCAGTTCTTC.

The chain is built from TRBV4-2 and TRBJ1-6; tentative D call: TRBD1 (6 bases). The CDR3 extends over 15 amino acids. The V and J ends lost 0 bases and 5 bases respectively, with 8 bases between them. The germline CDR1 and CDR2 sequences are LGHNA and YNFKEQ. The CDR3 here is CASSQEPGDNSPLHF. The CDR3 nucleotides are TGTGCCAGCAGCCAAGAACCAGGGGATAATTCACCCCTCCACTTT.

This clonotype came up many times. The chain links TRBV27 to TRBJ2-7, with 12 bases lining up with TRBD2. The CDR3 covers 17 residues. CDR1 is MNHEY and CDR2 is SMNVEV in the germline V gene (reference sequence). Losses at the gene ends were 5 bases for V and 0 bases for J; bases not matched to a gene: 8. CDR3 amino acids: CASSPGLAGPTSYEQYF. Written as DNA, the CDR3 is TGTGCCAGCAGTCCGGGACTAGCGGGCCCAACCTCCTACGAGCAGTACTTC.

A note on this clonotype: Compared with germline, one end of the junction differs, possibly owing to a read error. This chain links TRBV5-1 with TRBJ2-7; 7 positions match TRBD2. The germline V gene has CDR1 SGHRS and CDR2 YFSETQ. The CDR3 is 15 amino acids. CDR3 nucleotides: TGCGCCGGCAGCTGGGCTAGCGGCAAGGCCTACGAGCAGTACTTC. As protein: CAGSWASGKAYEQYF.

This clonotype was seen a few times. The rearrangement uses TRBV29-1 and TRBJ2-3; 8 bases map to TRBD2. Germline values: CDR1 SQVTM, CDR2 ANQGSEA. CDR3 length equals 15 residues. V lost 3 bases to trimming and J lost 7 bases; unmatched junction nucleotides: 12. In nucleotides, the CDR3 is TGCAGCGTTGACAAGGGTAGCGGGGCCGTCAATACGCAGTATTTT. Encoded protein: CSVDKGSGAVNTQYF.

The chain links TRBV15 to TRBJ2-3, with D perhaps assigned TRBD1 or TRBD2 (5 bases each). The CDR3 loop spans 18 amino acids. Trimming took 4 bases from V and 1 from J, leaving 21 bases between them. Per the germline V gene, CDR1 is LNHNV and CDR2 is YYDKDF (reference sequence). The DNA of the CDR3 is TGTGCCACCAGCAAAGTTCACGGGGCAGTCTCCCGCACAGATACGCAGTATTTT. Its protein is CATSKVHGAVSRTDTQYF.